This TCR beta chain was identified during a study of T cells in Graves' hyperthyroidism and ophthalmopathy. Study at large: The initial diagnosis was the point when peripheral blood was collected, ahead of any treatment.

TCR beta CDR3 regions were amplified from RNA transcripts. The HTBI primer set drove a first-round RT-PCR of the TCR CDR3. TCRdb re-called the multiplex PCR reads through MiXCR, storing one row per CDR3 protein. In the table there are over 700,000 distinct CDR3 sequences, 35% of which are singletons. Study-level findings and limits: In the blood, most expanded thyroid clonotypes above 0.001 appeared as well.

When ophthalmopathy did not progress within 18 months, Graves' hyperthyroidism was considered stable. Each diagnosis drew on symptoms, thyroxine, TRAb, thyroid ultrasound and orbital computed tomography findings. This clonotype was counted between two and nine times. What it binds is not known. The germline CDR1 and CDR2 sequences are LNHDA and SQIVND (reference sequence). With 3 bases removed from V and 3 bases from J, the gap between germline ends came to 12 bases. The CDR3 spans 16 residues. Source material: blood. The V gene is TRBV19, the J gene TRBJ1-6; D uncertain. The TCR comes from a woman in her 40s with Graves' hyperthyroidism. CDR3 bases: TGTGCCAGTAGTATTTTCCAGCGGGACTATAATTCACCCCTCCACTTT. As protein: CASSIFQRDYNSPLHF.